This paragraph reports one T cell receptor (beta chain). This entry comes from a study of blood T cell repertoires in COVID-19. As handled by the study authors: Quantification of nucleated cells was approximated via reference gene primer amplification. The table came from immunoSEQ multiplex PCR; TCRdb's copy has only in-frame clones and leaves some out. The V and J calls and clone size come from that table; D and trimming were worked out from the DNA. The data show around 320,000 clones, approximately 89% seen once. This CDR3 contains 16 residues. Losses at the gene ends were 2 bases for V and 0 bases for J; bases not matched to a gene: 6. In germline, CDR1 is MNHEY, CDR2 SVGAGI.

This TCR came from a woman aged 25 to 39 who had recovered from COVID-19. V usage is TRBV6-5 and J usage is TRBJ2-7; 8 positions agree with TRBD1. Sequencing was done on a sample of peripheral blood. The CDR3 sequence is CASSYQGQDSSYEQYF. For the CDR3, the DNA is TGTGCCAGCAGTTACCAGGGACAGGATAGCTCCTACGAGCAGTACTTC.